The 24 T cell receptor beta chains given below trace back to one sample, sequenced in a study of vaccination and CD4 T cells after COVID-19. The Oncomine TCR Beta short-read assay was what sequenced the DNA obtained from cultured CD4+ T cells. A single record per CDR3 protein comes from TCRdb applying MiXCR to the PCR reads. The sample contains over 1,500 distinct CDR3 sequences, approximately 67% of which appear only once. For these receptors, no antigen is known. Treatment: roughly nine-day PBMC culture with coronavirus spike peptide pools or control peptides (ViraFEST assay). Collection of the unexposed donor's CD4+ T cells took place before the COVID-19 pandemic (2011-2018). Input material: CD4+ T cells from blood, cultured in vitro. These receptor sequences come from a human donor in good health.

The V and J genes are TRBV20-1 and TRBJ2-4; no clear D gene. This CDR3 comprises 14 residues. V lost 6 bases and J lost 7, with 19 bases in between. Germline loops: CDR1 DFQATT, CDR2 SNEGSKA (reference sequence). The DNA of the CDR3 is TGCAGTGCCGAGGAATGGGGTTGGGGTAACATTCAGTACTTC. It codes for CSAEEWGWGNIQYF.

The gene calls are TRBV4-1 and TRBJ2-2, with D maybe TRBD1 (6 bases). This CDR3 has 14 amino acids. With 7 bases removed from V and 4 bases from J, the gap between germline ends came to 13 bases. Germline V gene data show CDR1 as MGHRA and CDR2 as YSYEKL. CDR3 amino acids: CASMPTGGTGELFF. The CDR3 DNA reads TGCGCCAGCATGCCGACAGGCGGCACCGGGGAGCTGTTTTTT.

The V gene is TRBV7-3, the J gene TRBJ2-5; weak D call: TRBD1 (5 bases). CDR3 size: 16 residues. Between the trimmed V and J ends, which lost 2 bases and 5 bases, there was a span of 18 bases. Germline V gives CDR1 SGHTA, CDR2 FQGTGA. As DNA, the CDR3 is TGTGCCAGCAGCTTATTGGGCAGGGCTGGTTCGGAGACCCAGTACTTC. Amino acid sequence: CASSLLGRAGSETQYF. The full variable domain, its missing parts supplied by reference TRBV7-3 and TRBJ2-5, is GAGVSQTPSNKVTEKGKYVELRCDPISGHTALYWYRQSLGQGPEFLIYFQGTGAADDSGLPNDRFFAVRPEGSVSTLKIQRTERGDSAVYLCASSLLGRAGSETQYFGPGTRLLVL.

The V and J genes are TRBV28 and TRBJ2-7; D is possibly TRBD1 (5 bases). Germline lookup yields CDR1 MDHEN and CDR2 SYDVKM. The length of the CDR3 is 13 residues. V lost 3 bases to trimming and J lost 6 bases, with 12 bases between them. In DNA, the CDR3 is TGTGCCAGCAGTTTGGCAGGAAGGGGCGAGCAGTACTTC. Residues: CASSLAGRGEQYF.

This clonotype was detected only once. The chain joins TRBV20-1 to TRBJ1-4; possible D gene TRBD1, 6 bases. The germline V gene encodes CDR1 DFQATT and CDR2 SNEGSKA (reference sequence). Trimming shortened V by 3 bases and J by 11 bases, and 19 bases separated the two germline ends. CDR3 length: 14 residues. The CDR3 protein is CSASHSAGDRKLFF. The CDR3 nucleotides are TGCAGTGCTAGTCACTCGGCAGGGGATCGGAAACTGTTTTTT.

V gene TRBV2 combines with J gene TRBJ2-5; TRBD2 is a possible D gene (5 bases). CDR1 and CDR2 (germline): SNHLY, FYNNEI. The CDR3 extends over 13 amino acids. Between the trimmed V and J ends, which lost 2 bases and 5 bases, there was a span of 9 bases. CDR3 in amino acids: CASSEMRAETQYF. In DNA, the CDR3 is TGTGCCAGCAGTGAAATGAGGGCGGAGACCCAGTACTTC. The full variable domain, completed using reference TRBV2 and TRBJ2-5, is EPEVTQTPSHQVTQMGQEVILRCVPISNHLYFYWYRQILGQKVEFLVSFYNNEISEKSEIFDDQFSVERPDGSNFTLKIRSTKLEDSAMYFCASSEMRAETQYFGPGTRLLVL.

The chain is built from TRBV20-1 and TRBJ2-7; 10 bases are a match to TRBD2. This CDR3 comprises 15 residues. Germline CDR1 DFQATT, CDR2 SNEGSKA (reference sequence). Germline trimming cut 3 bases from V and 5 bases from J; bases unmatched to any gene: 10. CDR3 in DNA: TGCAGTGCTAGTGGGTCTAGCGGGAGAGGCGACGAGCAGTACTTC. Encoded protein: CSASGSSGRGDEQYF.

This rearrangement joins TRBV29-1 to TRBJ1-5, with 9 nucleotides matching TRBD1. The CDR3 has 15 amino acids. CDR1 SQVTM and CDR2 ANQGSEA come from the germline V gene. V shed 4 bases, J shed 5 bases, and the junction held 9 bases outside the gene matches. The CDR3 sequence: CSVASQGQGYQPQHF. The CDR3 coding sequence is TGCAGCGTTGCCTCTCAGGGACAGGGCTATCAGCCCCAGCATTTT. The complete variable domain, with remaining parts taken from reference TRBV29-1 and TRBJ1-5, reads SAVISQKPSRDICQRGTSLTIQCQVDSQVTMMFWYRQQPGQSLTLIATANQGSEATYESGFVIDKFPISRPNLTFSTLTVSNMSPEDSSIYLCSVASQGQGYQPQHFGDGTRLSIL.

Comment on this clonotype: The junction and the germline gene differ at one end; a read error may be behind it. The chain has TRBV25-1 and TRBJ1-6; D not resolved. The length of the CDR3 is 12 residues. Germline CDR1 is MGHDK and CDR2 is SYGVNS. CDR3 bases: TGTGCCAGCAGTGAATATAGTTCACCCCTCCACTTT. It translates to CASSEYSSPLHF.

The rearrangement uses TRBV7-2 and TRBJ2-2, with TRBD2 matching 8 bases. The V segment lost 3 bases and the J segment 3 bases; nucleotides outside the gene matches: 6. The CDR3 loop spans 16 amino acids. CDR1 and CDR2 from the germline V gene are SGHTA and FQGNSA. The CDR3 spells CASSFLGRGDTGELFF. The CDR3 bases are TGTGCCAGCAGCTTCCTCGGGCGGGGGGACACCGGGGAGCTGTTTTTT. Drawing the rest from reference TRBV7-2 and TRBJ2-2, the complete variable domain is GAGVSQSPSNKVTEKGKDVELRCDPISGHTALYWYRQSLGQGLEFLIYFQGNSAPDKSGLPSDRFSAERTGGSVSTLTIQRTQQEDSAVYLCASSFLGRGDTGELFFGEGSRLTVL.

This chain uses TRBV7-8 with TRBJ2-2, with TRBD2 matching over 11 bases. The CDR3 is 17 residues long. Germline V gives CDR1 SGHVS, CDR2 FQNEAQ. After removal of 6 bases from V and 2 bases from J, the junction contained 8 bases not matched to a gene. This chain's CDR3 is CASRAPGLAANTGELFF. The CDR3, as DNA: TGTGCCAGCAGGGCCCCGGGACTAGCGGCAAACACCGGGGAGCTGTTTTTT.

This chain links TRBV10-3 with TRBJ1-2, with D possibly TRBD1 on 5 matching bases. The CDR3 runs 15 residues. The germline V gene encodes CDR1 ENHRY and CDR2 SYGVKD. Trimming pared 3 bases from V and 0 bases from J, leaving 11 bases between. The CDR3 coding sequence is TGTGCCATCAGTGAAGGACAAGCAACTAACTATGGCTACACCTTC. As protein: CAISEGQATNYGYTF.

The chain uses TRBV20-1 and TRBJ2-7, with D possibly TRBD2 on 5 matching bases. CDR1 is DFQATT, CDR2 SNEGSKA, per germline (reference sequence). V gave up 3 bases and J gave up 0 bases, with 12 bases separating them. This CDR3 comprises 14 residues. CDR3 coding DNA: TGCAGTGCTAGGGACTTTAGGGACTCCTACGAGCAGTACTTC. It specifies CSARDFRDSYEQYF.

The V call is TRBV6-2 or TRBV6-3, the J call TRBJ2-3; TRBD1 might be the D (5 bases). V shed 7 bases and J shed 0 bases, with 11 bases lying between them. Germline-derived CDR1 and CDR2 are MNHEY and SVGEGT. This CDR3 is built from 14 residues. The CDR3 nucleotides read TGTGCCAGCACCCTAGACAGCAGCACAGATACGCAGTATTTT. Translation: CASTLDSSTDTQYF.

The table lists this clonotype with a count of one. This rearrangement joins TRBV2 to TRBJ2-7, with 7 bases lining up with TRBD2. This CDR3 region has 12 residues. Trimming took 6 bases from V and 6 from J; bases not matched to a gene: 5. Germline CDR1 reads SNHLY; CDR2 reads FYNNEI. The CDR3 DNA sequence: TGTGCCAGCAGAGACTCGGGGGGCGAGCAGTACTTC. Amino acids: CASRDSGGEQYF.

The CDR3 region is CSATEGNTEAFF. The CDR3 DNA is TGCAGTGCAACAGAGGGGAACACTGAAGCTTTCTTT. This chain joins TRBV20-1 and TRBJ1-1; no clear D gene. This CDR3 has 12 residues. Germline CDR1 DFQATT, CDR2 SNEGSKA (reference sequence). Trimming pared 6 bases from V and 1 base from J, leaving 9 bases between.

This clonotype was observed a handful of times. The genes are TRBV7-9 and TRBJ2-5, with D perhaps TRBD2 (6 bases). The length of the CDR3 is 16 residues. V was trimmed by 2 bases and J by 5 bases, leaving 18 bases between them. From germline, CDR1 is SEHNR and CDR2 FQNEAQ (reference sequence). CDR3 region: CASSLLESGERETQYF. CDR3 nucleotide sequence: TGTGCCAGCAGCTTATTAGAGTCGGGGGAGAGGGAGACCCAGTACTTC. The full variable domain, with the rest looked up from reference TRBV7-9 and TRBJ2-5, is DTGVSQNPRHKITKRGQNVTFRCDPISEHNRLYWYRQTLGQGPEFLTYFQNEAQLEKSRLLSDRFSAERPKGSFSTLEIQRTEQGDSAMYLCASSLLESGERETQYFGPGTRLLVL.

This clonotype was seen more than once but under ten times. This sequence joins TRBV20-1 and TRBJ1-2; 7 nucleotides line up with TRBD1. V lost 0 bases and J lost 6; bases outside the gene matches: 7. From germline, CDR1 is DFQATT and CDR2 SNEGSKA (reference sequence). This CDR3 spans 14 amino acids. CDR3 sequence (DNA): TGCAGTGCTAGAGACAGGAGGGGGCTCGATGGCTACACCTTC. Encoded protein: CSARDRRGLDGYTF.

The genes are TRBV7-2 and TRBJ2-4; D unresolved. Germline V gives CDR1 SGHTA, CDR2 FQGNSA. CDR3 size: 13 residues. The ends were cut back, 1 base at V and 9 bases at J, with 10 bases in the middle. CDR3 protein: CASSLDHRAIQYF. The CDR3 bases are TGTGCCAGCAGCTTAGATCACCGGGCCATTCAGTACTTC.

This clonotype was picked up a small number of times. The CDR3 loop reads CASSLGQGGTGELFF. CDR3 DNA sequence: TGTGCCAGCAGCTTAGGACAGGGAGGGACCGGGGAGCTGTTTTTT. This chain connects TRBV7-8 to TRBJ2-2; D is tentatively TRBD1 or TRBD2 (7 bases each). CDR1 is SGHVS, CDR2 FQNEAQ, per germline. The CDR3 totals 15 residues. Trimming stripped 1 base from V and 5 bases from J, with 11 bases between.

This clonotype was counted once. The V and J genes are TRBV11-2 and TRBJ2-3; 8 bases line up with TRBD1. The CDR3 extends over 14 amino acids. Germline CDR1 and CDR2: SGHAT and FQNNGV. V gave up 6 bases and J gave up 3 bases; unmatched junction bases: 5. The CDR3, as DNA: TGTGCCAGCAGGACTACAGGGGGGACAGATACGCAGTATTTT. Translation gives CASRTTGGTDTQYF.

The rearrangement uses TRBV7-9 and TRBJ2-1; D gene unclear. Trimming shortened V by 1 base and J by 0 bases, and 13 bases separated the two germline ends. This CDR3 comprises 17 residues. Looked up from germline, CDR1 is SEHNR and CDR2 is FQNEAQ (reference sequence). CDR3 in amino acids: CASSLGGGGASYNEQFF. The DNA of the CDR3 is TGTGCCAGCAGCTTAGGGGGTGGCGGTGCCTCCTACAATGAGCAGTTCTTC.

The CDR3 bases are TGTGCCAGCAGACGTCAAACAGGGGTTAATGAGCAGTTCTTC. Translating gives CASRRQTGVNEQFF. J is TRBJ2-1 and V is TRBV7-2; 7 bases match TRBD1. V trimming: 6 bases; J trimming: 7 bases; junction bases outside the gene matches: 9. CDR1 is SGHTA and CDR2 is FQGNSA in the germline V gene. The CDR3 is 14 amino acids. Based on the CDR3 plus reference TRBV7-2 and TRBJ2-1, the full variable domain is GAGVSQSPSNKVTEKGKDVELRCDPISGHTALYWYRQSLGQGLEFLIYFQGNSAPDKSGLPSDRFSAERTGGSVSTLTIQRTQQEDSAVYLCASRRQTGVNEQFFGPGTRLTVL.

V and J are TRBV29-1 and TRBJ1-1; D may be TRBD1 (5 bases). Germline loops: CDR1 SQVTM, CDR2 ANQGSEA. The CDR3 extends over 12 amino acids. V dropped 5 bases and J dropped 7 bases, with 14 bases sitting between them. The chain's CDR3 is CSVLGGALEAFF. The CDR3 DNA reads TGCAGCGTTCTTGGGGGTGCCCTTGAAGCTTTCTTT.